These 2 T cell receptor beta chains were sequenced from one sample in a study of cytomegalovirus exposure and HLA in healthy donors. The method was immunoSEQ multiplex PCR; TCRdb's version includes in-frame clones alone and lacks a portion of them. The profile shows 150,000 to 200,000 clones, 86% of them singletons. The sequencing input was PBMCs. The source of these receptors is a woman aged 18-30 years in good health and CMV-seronegative.

This clone was seen just once. The V and J genes are TRBV20-1 and TRBJ2-3, with D uncertain. CDR1 and CDR2 from the germline V gene are DFQATT and SNEGSKA (reference sequence). CDR3 size: 11 residues. With 3 bases removed from V and 1 base from J, the gap between germline ends came to 2 bases. CDR3: CSASGTDTQYF. In nucleotides, the CDR3 is TGCAGTGCTAGCGGCACAGATACGCAGTATTTT.

V is TRBV9 and J is TRBJ2-1; possibly TRBD1 for D (5 bases). Germline V gene lookup returns CDR1 SGDLS and CDR2 YYNGEE. The CDR3 totals 11 residues. Trimming took 3 bases from V and 13 from J, leaving 11 bases between them. The CDR3 coding sequence is TGTGCCAGCAGCGGCCAGCAGGGACAGTTCTTC. Translating it yields CASSGQQGQFF.